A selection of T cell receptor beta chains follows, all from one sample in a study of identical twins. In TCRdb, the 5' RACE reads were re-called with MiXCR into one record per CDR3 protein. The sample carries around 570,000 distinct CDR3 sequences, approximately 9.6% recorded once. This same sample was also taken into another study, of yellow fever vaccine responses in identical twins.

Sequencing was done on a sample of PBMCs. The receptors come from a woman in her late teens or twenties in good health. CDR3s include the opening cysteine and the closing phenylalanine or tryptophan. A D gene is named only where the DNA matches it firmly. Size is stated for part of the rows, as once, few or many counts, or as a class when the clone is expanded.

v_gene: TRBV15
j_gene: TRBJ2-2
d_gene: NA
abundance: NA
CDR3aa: CATTGRIFGTGELFF
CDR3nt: TGTGCCACAACAGGACGAATCTTCGGGACCGGGGAGCTGTTTTTT

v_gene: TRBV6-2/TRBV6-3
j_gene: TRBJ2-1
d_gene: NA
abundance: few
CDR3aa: CASSYPFVIQRSSDEQFF
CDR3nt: TGTGCCAGCAGTTACCCCTTTGTAATCCAGCGGAGTTCGGATGAGCAGTTCTTC

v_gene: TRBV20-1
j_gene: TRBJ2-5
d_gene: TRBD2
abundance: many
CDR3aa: CSARFASGNQETQYF
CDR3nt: TGCAGTGCTAGATTTGCTAGCGGAAATCAAGAGACCCAGTACTTC

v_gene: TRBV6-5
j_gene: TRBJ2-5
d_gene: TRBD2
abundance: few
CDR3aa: CASSYSRTGLAGAGETQYF
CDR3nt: TGTGCCAGCAGTTACTCTCGGACGGGACTAGCGGGAGCGGGAGAGACCCAGTACTTC

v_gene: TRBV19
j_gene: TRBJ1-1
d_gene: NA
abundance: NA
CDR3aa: CASSIAFVVTEAFF
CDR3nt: TGTGCCAGTAGTATTGCCTTCGTCGTCACTGAAGCTTTCTTT

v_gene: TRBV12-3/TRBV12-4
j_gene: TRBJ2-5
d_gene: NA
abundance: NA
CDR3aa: CASSPGRRQETQYF
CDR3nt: TGTGCCAGCAGTCCGGGCCGGAGGCAAGAGACCCAGTACTTC

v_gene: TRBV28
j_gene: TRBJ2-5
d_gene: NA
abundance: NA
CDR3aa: CADRPGPWKTQYF
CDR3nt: TGTGCCGACCGTCCGGGGCCCTGGAAGACCCAGTACTTC

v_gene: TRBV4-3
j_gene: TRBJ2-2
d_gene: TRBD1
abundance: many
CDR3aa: CASSQERGQGAAGELFF
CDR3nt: TGCGCCAGCAGCCAAGAGAGGGGACAGGGGGCCGCCGGGGAGCTGTTTTTT

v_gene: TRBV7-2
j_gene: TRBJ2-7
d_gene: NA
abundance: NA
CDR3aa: CASSPDRNSYEQYF
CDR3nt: TGTGCCAGCAGCCCCGACAGGAACTCCTACGAGCAGTACTTC

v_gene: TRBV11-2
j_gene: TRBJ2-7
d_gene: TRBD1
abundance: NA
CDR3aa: CASSLGAGTGQYEQYF
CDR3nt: TGTGCCAGCAGCTTGGGGGCCGGGACAGGACAATACGAGCAGTACTTC

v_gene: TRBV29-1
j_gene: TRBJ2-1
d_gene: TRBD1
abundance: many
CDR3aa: CSVGRQGLYNEQFF
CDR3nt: TGCAGCGTTGGTCGACAGGGCCTCTACAATGAGCAGTTCTTC

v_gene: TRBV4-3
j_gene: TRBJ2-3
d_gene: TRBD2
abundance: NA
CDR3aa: CASSQDGLAADTQYF
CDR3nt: TGCGCCAGCAGCCAAGATGGCCTAGCGGCTGATACGCAGTATTTT

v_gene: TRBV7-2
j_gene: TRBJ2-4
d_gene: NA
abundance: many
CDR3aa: CASSSRDIQYF
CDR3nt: TGTGCCAGCAGCTCCCGAGACATTCAGTACTTC

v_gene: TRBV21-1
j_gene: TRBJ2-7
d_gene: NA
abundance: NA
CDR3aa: CASSPDGGGSSYEQYF
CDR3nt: TGTGCCAGCAGCCCTGACGGGGGAGGGAGCTCCTACGAGCAGTACTTC

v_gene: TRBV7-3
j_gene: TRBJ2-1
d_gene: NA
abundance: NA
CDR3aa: CASSLMAGPNEQFF
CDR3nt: TGTGCCAGCAGCTTAATGGCTGGCCCCAATGAGCAGTTCTTC

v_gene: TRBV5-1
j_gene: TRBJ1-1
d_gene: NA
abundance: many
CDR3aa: CASSLVAGVPMNTEAFF
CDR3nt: TGCGCCAGCAGCTTGGTGGCAGGAGTTCCTATGAACACTGAAGCTTTCTTT

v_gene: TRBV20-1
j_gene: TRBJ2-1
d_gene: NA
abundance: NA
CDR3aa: CSAGPFTEQFF
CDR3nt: TGCAGTGCTGGACCATTTACTGAGCAGTTCTTC

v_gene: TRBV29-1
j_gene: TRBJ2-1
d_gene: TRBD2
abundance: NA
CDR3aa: CSVVGLAGVSSYNEQFF
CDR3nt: TGCAGCGTTGTGGGACTAGCGGGAGTTAGCTCCTACAATGAGCAGTTCTTC

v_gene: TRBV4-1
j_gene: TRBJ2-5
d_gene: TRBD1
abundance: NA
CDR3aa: CASSQGLGQGQETQYF
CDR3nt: TGCGCCAGCAGCCAAGGGCTGGGACAGGGACAAGAGACCCAGTACTTC

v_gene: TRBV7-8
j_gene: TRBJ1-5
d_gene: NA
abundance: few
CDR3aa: CASSSSKPGQPQHF
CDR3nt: TGTGCCAGCAGCTCCTCGAAACCGGGTCAGCCCCAGCATTTT

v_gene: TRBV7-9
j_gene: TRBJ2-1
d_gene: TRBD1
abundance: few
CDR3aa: CASSVAGGGLENEQFF
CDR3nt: TGTGCCAGCAGCGTGGCAGGGGGCGGACTCGAAAATGAGCAGTTCTTC

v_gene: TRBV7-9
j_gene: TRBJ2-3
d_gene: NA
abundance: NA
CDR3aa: CASSLEVWGIGADTQYF
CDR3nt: TGTGCCAGCAGCTTAGAAGTTTGGGGGATTGGCGCAGATACGCAGTATTTT

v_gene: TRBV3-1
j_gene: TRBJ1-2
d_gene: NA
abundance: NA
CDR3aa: CASSQDQGRRDGYTF
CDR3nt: TGTGCCAGCAGCCAAGATCAGGGGCGGCGGGATGGCTACACCTTC

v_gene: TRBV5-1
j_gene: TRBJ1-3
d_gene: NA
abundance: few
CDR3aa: CASTPEQISGNTIYF
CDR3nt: TGCGCCAGCACACCGGAACAGATCTCTGGAAACACCATATATTTT

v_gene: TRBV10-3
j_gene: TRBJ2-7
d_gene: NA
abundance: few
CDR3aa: CAISESFRKDYEQYF
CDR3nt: TGTGCCATCAGTGAGTCGTTCCGGAAGGACTACGAGCAGTACTTC

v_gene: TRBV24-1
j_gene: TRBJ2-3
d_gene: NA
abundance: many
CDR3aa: CATRAGQSSTDTQYF
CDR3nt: TGTGCCACCAGGGCCGGACAGAGTAGCACAGATACGCAGTATTTT

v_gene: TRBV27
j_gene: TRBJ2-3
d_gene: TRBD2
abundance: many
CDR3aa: CASRLAGTDTQYF
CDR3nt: TGTGCCAGCAGACTAGCGGGCACAGATACGCAGTATTTT

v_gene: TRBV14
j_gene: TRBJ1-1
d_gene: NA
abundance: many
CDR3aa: CASSQDNKGEAFF
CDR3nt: TGTGCCAGCAGCCAAGATAATAAGGGCGAAGCTTTCTTT

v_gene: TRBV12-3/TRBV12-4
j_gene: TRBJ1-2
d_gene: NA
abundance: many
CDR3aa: CASSLAGEGYTF
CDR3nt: TGTGCCAGCAGTTTAGCGGGGGAGGGCTACACCTTC

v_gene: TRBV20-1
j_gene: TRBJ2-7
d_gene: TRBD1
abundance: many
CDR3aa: CSAKTLGTGLYEQYF
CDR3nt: TGCAGTGCAAAGACCCTGGGGACAGGGCTGTACGAGCAGTACTTC

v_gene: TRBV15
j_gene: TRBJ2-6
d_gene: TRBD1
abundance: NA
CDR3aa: CATSRETGPGANVLTF
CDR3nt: TGTGCCACCAGCAGAGAGACAGGGCCTGGGGCCAACGTCCTGACTTTC

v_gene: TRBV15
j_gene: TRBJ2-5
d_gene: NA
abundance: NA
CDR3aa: CATSTGVRETQYF
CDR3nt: TGTGCCACCAGCACCGGCGTGAGGGAGACCCAGTACTTC

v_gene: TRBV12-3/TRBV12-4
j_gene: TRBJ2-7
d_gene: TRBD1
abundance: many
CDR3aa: CASSSRQGNSYEQYF
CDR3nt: TGTGCCAGCAGTTCTCGACAGGGAAACTCCTACGAGCAGTACTTC

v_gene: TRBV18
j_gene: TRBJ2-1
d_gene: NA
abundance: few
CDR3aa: CASSPGWREQFF
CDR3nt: TGTGCCAGCTCCCCTGGGTGGAGGGAGCAGTTCTTC

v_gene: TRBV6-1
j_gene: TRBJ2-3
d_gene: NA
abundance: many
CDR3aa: CASSEDTISTDTQYF
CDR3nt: TGTGCCAGCAGTGAGGACACCATTAGCACAGATACGCAGTATTTT

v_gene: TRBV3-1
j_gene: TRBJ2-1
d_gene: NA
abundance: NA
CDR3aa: CASSQEKLTGQFF
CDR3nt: TGTGCCAGCAGCCAAGAGAAGTTAACGGGGCAGTTCTTC

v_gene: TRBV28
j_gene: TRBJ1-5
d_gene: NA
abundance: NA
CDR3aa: CASSLITGTGSRPQHF
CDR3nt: TGTGCCAGCAGTTTAATAACAGGTACGGGATCAAGGCCCCAGCATTTT

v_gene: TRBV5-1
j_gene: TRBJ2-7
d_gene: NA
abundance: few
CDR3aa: CASSFISAVYEQYF
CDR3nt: TGCGCCAGCAGCTTCATTTCCGCGGTATACGAGCAGTACTTC

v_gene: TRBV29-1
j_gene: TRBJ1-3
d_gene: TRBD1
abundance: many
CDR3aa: CSVVRGLNTIYF
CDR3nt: TGCAGCGTTGTGAGGGGGCTAAACACCATATATTTT

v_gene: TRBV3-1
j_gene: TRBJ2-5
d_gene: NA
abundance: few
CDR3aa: CASSQEAKPWAQETQYF
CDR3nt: TGTGCCAGCAGCCAAGAGGCGAAACCATGGGCACAAGAGACCCAGTACTTC

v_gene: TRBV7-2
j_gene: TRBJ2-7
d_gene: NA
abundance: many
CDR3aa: CASSLNRVYEQYF
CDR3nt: TGTGCCAGCAGCTTAAACCGCGTTTACGAGCAGTACTTC

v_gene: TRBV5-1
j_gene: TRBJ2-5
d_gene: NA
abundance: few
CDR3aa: CASSLPPSGVGETQYF
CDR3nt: TGCGCCAGCAGCTTGCCCCCCTCGGGGGTAGGCGAGACCCAGTACTTC

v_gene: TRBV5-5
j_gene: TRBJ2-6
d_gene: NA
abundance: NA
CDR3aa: CASSLGQGGSGANVLTF
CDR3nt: TGTGCCAGCAGCTTGGGGCAGGGTGGCTCTGGGGCCAACGTCCTGACTTTC